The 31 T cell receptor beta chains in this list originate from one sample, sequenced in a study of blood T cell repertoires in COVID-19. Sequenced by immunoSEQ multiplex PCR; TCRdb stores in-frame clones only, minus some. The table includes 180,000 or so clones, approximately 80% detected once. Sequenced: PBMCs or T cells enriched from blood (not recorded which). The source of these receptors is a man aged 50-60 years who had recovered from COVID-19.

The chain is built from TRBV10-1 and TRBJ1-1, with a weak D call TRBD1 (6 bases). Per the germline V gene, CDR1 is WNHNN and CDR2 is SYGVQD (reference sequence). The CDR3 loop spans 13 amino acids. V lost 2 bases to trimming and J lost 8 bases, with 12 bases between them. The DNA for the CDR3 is TGCGCCAGCAGTGAGGGGTCGGGGGGCGAAGCTTTCTTT. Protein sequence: CASSEGSGGEAFF.

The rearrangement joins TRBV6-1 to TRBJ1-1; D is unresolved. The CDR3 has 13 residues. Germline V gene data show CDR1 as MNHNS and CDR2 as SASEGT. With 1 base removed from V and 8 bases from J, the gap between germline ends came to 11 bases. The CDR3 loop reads CASSEVLTSEAFF. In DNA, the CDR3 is TGTGCCAGCAGTGAAGTGCTTACATCGGAAGCTTTCTTT.

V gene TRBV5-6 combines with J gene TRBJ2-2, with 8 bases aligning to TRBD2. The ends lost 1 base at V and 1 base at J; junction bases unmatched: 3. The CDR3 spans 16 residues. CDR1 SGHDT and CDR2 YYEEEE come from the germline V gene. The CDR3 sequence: CASSLRLAGNTGELFF. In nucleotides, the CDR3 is TGTGCCAGCAGCTTGAGGCTAGCGGGGAACACCGGGGAGCTGTTTTTT.

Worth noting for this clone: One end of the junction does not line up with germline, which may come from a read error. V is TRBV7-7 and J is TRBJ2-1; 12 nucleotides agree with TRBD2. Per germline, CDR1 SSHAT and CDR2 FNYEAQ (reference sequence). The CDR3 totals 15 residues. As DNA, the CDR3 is TGTGCTAGCAGCCTTACTAGCGGGGGGTTGGATGAGCAGTTCTTC. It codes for CASSLTSGGLDEQFF.

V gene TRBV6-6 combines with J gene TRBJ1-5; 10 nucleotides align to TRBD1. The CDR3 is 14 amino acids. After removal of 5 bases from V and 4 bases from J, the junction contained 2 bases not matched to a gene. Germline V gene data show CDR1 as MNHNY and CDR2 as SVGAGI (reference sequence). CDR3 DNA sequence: TGTGCCAGCAGTGGACAGGGGGAGAATCAGCCCCAGCATTTT. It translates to CASSGQGENQPQHF.

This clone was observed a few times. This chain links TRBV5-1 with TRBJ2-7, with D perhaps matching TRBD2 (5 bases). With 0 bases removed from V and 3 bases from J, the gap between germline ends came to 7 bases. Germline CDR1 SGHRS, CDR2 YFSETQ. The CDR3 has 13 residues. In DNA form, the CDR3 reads TGCGCCAGCAGCTTGGACGGGAACTACGAGCAGTACTTC. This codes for CASSLDGNYEQYF.

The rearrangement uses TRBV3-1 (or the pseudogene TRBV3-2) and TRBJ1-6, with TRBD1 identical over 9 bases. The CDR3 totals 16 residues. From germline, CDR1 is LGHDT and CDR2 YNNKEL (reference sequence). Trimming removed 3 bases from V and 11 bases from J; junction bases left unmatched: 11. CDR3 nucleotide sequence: TGTGCCAGCAGCCAGAGGGCTAGGACAGGGGATCCACCCCTCCACTTT. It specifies CASSQRARTGDPPLHF.

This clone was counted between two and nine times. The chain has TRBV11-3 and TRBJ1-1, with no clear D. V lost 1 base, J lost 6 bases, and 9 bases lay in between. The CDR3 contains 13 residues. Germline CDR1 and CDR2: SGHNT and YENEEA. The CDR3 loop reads CASSLAEEAEAFF. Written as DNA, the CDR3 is TGTGCCAGCAGCTTAGCTGAAGAGGCTGAAGCTTTCTTT.

The CDR3 reads CASSLGARPTYGYTF. The CDR3 DNA follows: TGTGCCAGCAGCTTGGGGGCCCGACCGACCTATGGCTACACCTTC. This chain joins TRBV7-3 and TRBJ1-2; D perhaps matches TRBD1 (6 bases). CDR1 and CDR2 (germline): SGHTA, FQGTGA. V lost 3 bases and J 4 bases, leaving 15 bases between the germline ends. The CDR3 runs 15 residues.

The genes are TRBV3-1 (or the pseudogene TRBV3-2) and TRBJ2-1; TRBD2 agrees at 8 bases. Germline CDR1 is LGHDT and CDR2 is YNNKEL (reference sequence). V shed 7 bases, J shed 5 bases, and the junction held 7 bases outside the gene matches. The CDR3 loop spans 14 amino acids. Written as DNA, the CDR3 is TGTGCCAGCATCGAGCGGGAGAGCGACAATGAGCAGTTCTTC. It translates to CASIERESDNEQFF.

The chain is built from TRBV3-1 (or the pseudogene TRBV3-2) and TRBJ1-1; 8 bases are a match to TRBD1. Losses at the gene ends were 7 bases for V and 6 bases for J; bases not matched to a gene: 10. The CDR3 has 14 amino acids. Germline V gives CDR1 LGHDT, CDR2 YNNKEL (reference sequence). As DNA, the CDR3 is TGTGCCAGCACCGGACAGGGTGTTGGCGCTGAAGCTTTCTTT. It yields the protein CASTGQGVGAEAFF.

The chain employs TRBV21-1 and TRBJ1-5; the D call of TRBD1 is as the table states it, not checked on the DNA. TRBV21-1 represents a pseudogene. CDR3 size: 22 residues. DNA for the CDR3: TGTGCCAGCAGCAAAGATAAGGGGACAGGGGAGTTTATCAAGTTGGGCAATCAGCCCCAGCATTTT. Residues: CASSKDKGTGEFIKLGNQPQHF.

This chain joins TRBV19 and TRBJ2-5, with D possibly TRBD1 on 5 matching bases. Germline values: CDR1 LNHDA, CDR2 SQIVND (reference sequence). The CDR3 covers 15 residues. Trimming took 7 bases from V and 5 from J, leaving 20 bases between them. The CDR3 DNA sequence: TGTGCCAGTACCACGCCTTCTCAGGGTGAGGAGACCCAGTACTTC. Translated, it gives CASTTPSQGEETQYF.

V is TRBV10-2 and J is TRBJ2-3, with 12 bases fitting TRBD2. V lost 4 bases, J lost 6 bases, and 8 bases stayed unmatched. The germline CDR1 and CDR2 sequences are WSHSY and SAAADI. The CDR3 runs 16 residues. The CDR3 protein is CASSVLTSGSADTQYF. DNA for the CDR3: TGCGCCAGCAGTGTTCTGACTAGCGGGAGTGCGGATACGCAGTATTTT.

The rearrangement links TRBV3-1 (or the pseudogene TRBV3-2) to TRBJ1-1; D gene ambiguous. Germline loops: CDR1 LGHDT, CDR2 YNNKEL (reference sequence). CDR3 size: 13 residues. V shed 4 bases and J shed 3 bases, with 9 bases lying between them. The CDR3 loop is CASSPSLDTEAFF. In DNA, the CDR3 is TGTGCCAGCAGCCCAAGTTTAGACACTGAAGCTTTCTTT.

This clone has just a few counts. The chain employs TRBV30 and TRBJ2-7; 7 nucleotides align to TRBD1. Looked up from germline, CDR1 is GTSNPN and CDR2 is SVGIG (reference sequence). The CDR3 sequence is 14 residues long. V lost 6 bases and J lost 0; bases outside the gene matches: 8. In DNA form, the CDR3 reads TGTGCCTGCGACGGACAGGACCTCTCCTACGAGCAGTACTTC. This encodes CACDGQDLSYEQYF.

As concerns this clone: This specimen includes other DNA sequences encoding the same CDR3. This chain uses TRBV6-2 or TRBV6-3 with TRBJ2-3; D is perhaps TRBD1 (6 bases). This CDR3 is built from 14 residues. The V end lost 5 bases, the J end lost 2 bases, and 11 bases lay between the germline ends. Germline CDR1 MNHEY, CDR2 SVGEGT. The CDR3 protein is CASSPGQPTDTQYF. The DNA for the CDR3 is TGTGCCAGCAGTCCGGGACAACCCACAGATACGCAGTATTTT.

The CDR3 nucleotides are TGTGCCAGCAGCTTACCGGGACAGCACCAGTCTGGAAACACCATATATTTT. As protein: CASSLPGQHQSGNTIYF. The chain combines TRBV7-6 with TRBJ1-3, with TRBD1 matching 7 bases. After removal of 2 bases from V and 1 base from J, the junction contained 8 bases not matched to a gene. Germline-derived CDR1 and CDR2 are SGHVS and FNYEAQ. The CDR3 runs to 17 residues.

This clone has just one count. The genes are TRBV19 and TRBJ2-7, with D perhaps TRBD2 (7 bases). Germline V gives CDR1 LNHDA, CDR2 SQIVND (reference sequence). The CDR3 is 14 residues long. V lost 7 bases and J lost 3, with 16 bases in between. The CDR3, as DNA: TGTGCCAGTATGAACCGGGGGGCCGACTACGAGCAGTACTTC. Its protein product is CASMNRGADYEQYF.

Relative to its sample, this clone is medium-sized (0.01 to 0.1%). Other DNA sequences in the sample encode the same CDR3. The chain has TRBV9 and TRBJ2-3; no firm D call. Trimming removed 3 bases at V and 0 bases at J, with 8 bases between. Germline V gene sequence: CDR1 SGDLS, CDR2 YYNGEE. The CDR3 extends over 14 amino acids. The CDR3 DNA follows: TGTGCCAGCAGCGGATCCGGGAGCACAGATACGCAGTATTTT. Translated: CASSGSGSTDTQYF. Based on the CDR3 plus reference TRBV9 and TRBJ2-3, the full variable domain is DSGVTQTPKHLITATGQRVTLRCSPRSGDLSVYWYQQSLDQGLQFLIQYYNGEERAKGNILERFSAQQFPDLHSELNLSSLELGDSALYFCASSGSGSTDTQYFGPGTRLTVL.

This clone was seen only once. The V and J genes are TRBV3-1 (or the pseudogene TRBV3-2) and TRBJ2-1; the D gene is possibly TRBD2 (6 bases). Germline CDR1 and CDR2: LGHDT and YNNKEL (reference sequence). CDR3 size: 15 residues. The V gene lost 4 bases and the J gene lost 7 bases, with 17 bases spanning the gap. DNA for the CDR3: TGTGCCAGCAGCCCCTTTAGCAGTCGGGGGAATGAGCAGTTCTTC. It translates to CASSPFSSRGNEQFF.

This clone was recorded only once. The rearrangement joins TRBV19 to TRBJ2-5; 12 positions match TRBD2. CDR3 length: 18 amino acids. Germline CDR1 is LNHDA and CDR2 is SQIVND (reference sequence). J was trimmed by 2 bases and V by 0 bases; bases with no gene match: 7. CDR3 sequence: CASSIEGRLAGAQETQYF. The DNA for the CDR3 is TGTGCCAGTAGTATAGAGGGGCGACTAGCGGGAGCACAAGAGACCCAGTACTTC.

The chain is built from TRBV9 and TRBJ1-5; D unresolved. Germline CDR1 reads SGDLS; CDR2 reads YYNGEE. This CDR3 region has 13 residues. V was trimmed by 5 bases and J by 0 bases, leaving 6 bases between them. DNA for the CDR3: TGTGCCAGCAGTGTTTATAGCAATCAGCCCCAGCATTTT. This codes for CASSVYSNQPQHF.

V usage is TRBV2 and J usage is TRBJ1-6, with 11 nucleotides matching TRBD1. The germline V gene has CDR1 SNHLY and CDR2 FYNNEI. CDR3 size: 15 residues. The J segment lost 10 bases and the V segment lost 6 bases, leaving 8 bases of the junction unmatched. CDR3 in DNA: TGTGCCAGCAGCGCGGACAGGGGGCGCGAATCACCCCTCCACTTT. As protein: CASSADRGRESPLHF.

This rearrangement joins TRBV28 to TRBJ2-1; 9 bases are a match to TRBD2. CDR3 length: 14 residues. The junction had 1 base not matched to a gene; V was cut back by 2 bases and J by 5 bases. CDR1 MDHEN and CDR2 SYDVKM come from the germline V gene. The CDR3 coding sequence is TGTGCCAGCAGTTTAGCGGGAGGGAACAATGAGCAGTTCTTC. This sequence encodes CASSLAGGNNEQFF.

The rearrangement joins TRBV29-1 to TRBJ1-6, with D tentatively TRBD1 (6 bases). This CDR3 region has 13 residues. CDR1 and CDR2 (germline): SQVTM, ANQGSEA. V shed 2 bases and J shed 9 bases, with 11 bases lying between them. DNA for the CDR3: TGCAGCGTTGAACAGGGGTCGGGTTCACCCCTCCACTTT. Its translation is CSVEQGSGSPLHF.

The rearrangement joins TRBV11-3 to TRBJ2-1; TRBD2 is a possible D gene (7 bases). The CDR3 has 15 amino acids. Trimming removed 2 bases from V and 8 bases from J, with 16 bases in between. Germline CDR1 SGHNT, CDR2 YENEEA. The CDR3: CASSLSGGASHEQFF. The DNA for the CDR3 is TGTGCCAGCAGCTTAAGTGGGGGGGCCTCCCATGAGCAGTTCTTC.

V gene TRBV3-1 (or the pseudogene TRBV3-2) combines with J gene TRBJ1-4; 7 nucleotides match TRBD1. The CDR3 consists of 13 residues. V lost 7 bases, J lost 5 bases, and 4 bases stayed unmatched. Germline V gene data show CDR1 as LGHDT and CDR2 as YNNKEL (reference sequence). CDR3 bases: TGTGCCAGCAAGGGGACAGCAAATGAAAAACTGTTTTTT. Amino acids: CASKGTANEKLFF.

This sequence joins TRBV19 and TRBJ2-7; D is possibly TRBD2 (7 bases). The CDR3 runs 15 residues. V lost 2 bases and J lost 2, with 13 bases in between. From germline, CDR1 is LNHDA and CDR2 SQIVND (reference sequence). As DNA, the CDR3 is TGTGCCAGTAGTATAAGTCGGGGGGCTACCTACGAGCAGTACTTC. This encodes CASSISRGATYEQYF. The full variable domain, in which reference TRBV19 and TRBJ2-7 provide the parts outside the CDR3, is DGGITQSPKYLFRKEGQNVTLSCEQNLNHDAMYWYRQDPGQGLRLIYYSQIVNDFQKGDIAEGYSVSREKKESFPLTVTSAQKNPTAFYLCASSISRGATYEQYFGPGTRLTVT.

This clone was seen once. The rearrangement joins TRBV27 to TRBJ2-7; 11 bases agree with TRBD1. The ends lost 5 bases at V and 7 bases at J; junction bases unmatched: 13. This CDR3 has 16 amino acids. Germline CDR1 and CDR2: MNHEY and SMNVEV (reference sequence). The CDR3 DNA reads TGTGCCAGCAGTCCAGACCGGGACAGGGGGAATACGGAGCAGTACTTC. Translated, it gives CASSPDRDRGNTEQYF.

CDR3 residues: CASSFTRTANTEAFF. The CDR3 bases are TGTGCCAGTAGTTTCACGCGGACAGCGAACACTGAAGCTTTCTTT. The rearrangement links TRBV19 to TRBJ1-1; D may be TRBD1 (6 bases). This CDR3 has 15 amino acids. Deletions cut 5 bases from V and 1 base from J, with 14 bases between. Germline V gene sequence: CDR1 LNHDA, CDR2 SQIVND (reference sequence). The full variable domain, its missing parts supplied by reference TRBV19 and TRBJ1-1, is DGGITQSPKYLFRKEGQNVTLSCEQNLNHDAMYWYRQDPGQGLRLIYYSQIVNDFQKGDIAEGYSVSREKKESFPLTVTSAQKNPTAFYLCASSFTRTANTEAFFGQGTRLTVV.